The next 2 T cell receptor beta chains were all read from a single sample in a study of control samples from healthy donors and cancer patients. Using immunoSEQ multiplex PCR, the repertoire was profiled, and TCRdb retains in-frame clones only, with some absent. The top ten clones hold 15% to 20% of a sample with about 100,000 clones, around four fifths of them seen once. The sequenced sample was blood. Receptors originate from a man aged 25 to 40 in good health.

The V and J genes are TRBV5-6 and TRBJ2-1, with no clear D. Trimming stripped 3 bases from V and 8 bases from J, with 6 bases between. The CDR3 extends over 11 amino acids. The germline V gene encodes CDR1 SGHDT and CDR2 YYEEEE. For the CDR3, the DNA is TGTGCCAGCAGCTCGGTCGATGAGCAGTTCTTC. This sequence encodes CASSSVDEQFF.

The rearrangement uses TRBV15 and TRBJ2-7; D might be TRBD2 (6 bases). Per germline, CDR1 LNHNV and CDR2 YYDKDF (reference sequence). The CDR3 totals 14 residues. V lost 0 bases, J lost 6 bases, and 12 bases lay in between. CDR3 sequence (DNA): TGTGCCACCAGCAGAGATCCGACTAGGAGCGAGCAGTACTTC. This sequence encodes CATSRDPTRSEQYF.